Listed here are 29 T cell receptor beta chains from one sample, sequenced in a study of blood T cell repertoires in COVID-19. TCRdb's copy holds only in-frame clones and misses some; the assay was immunoSEQ multiplex PCR. The sample lists approximately 290,000 clones, 70% to 90% occurring once. The sample taken for sequencing was peripheral blood. The source of these receptors is a human donor with COVID-19, enrolled during active disease. The donor label of this sample is uncertain.

The CDR3 bases are TGTGCCAGCAGTGCCAGACAGTCGAACACTGAAGCTTTCTTT. Protein sequence: CASSARQSNTEAFF. The rearrangement links TRBV6-6 to TRBJ1-1, with D possibly matching TRBD1 (5 bases). CDR1 is MNHNY and CDR2 is SVGAGI in the germline V gene (reference sequence). The V and J ends lost 5 bases and 1 base respectively, with 11 bases between them. The CDR3 is made up of 14 amino acids.

In the case of this clone: Within the sample, other DNA sequences also encode this same CDR3. The rearrangement uses TRBV19 and TRBJ1-6, with 7 bases fitting TRBD1. Germline CDR1 is LNHDA and CDR2 is SQIVND (reference sequence). After removal of 8 bases from V and 4 bases from J, the junction contained 2 bases not matched to a gene. The CDR3 contains 13 residues. The CDR3 coding sequence is TGTGCCAGTGGGACAGCTTATAATTCACCCCTCCACTTT. This gives the protein CASGTAYNSPLHF.

V and J are TRBV7-3 and TRBJ1-3; D remains unclear. The germline V gene encodes CDR1 SGHTA and CDR2 FQGTGA. Trimming stripped 3 bases from V and 4 bases from J, with 7 bases between. The CDR3 spans 13 residues. CDR3 in DNA: TGTGCCAGCAGCTTGAGCGGCGGAAACACCATATATTTT. Its translation: CASSLSGGNTIYF. Complete variable domain (other parts from reference TRBV7-3 and TRBJ1-3): GAGVSQTPSNKVTEKGKYVELRCDPISGHTALYWYRQSLGQGPEFLIYFQGTGAADDSGLPNDRFFAVRPEGSVSTLKIQRTERGDSAVYLCASSLSGGNTIYFGEGSWLTVV.

This chain links TRBV11-2 with TRBJ1-2; 8 bases line up with TRBD1. CDR3 length equals 16 residues. Germline V CDR1 and CDR2: SGHAT, FQNNGV. The V and J ends lost 3 bases and 4 bases, in that order; junction bases with no gene match: 10. The CDR3 DNA is TGTGCCAGCAGCTTTCTGCCTGGACAGGGTGGCTATGGCTACACCTTC. As protein: CASSFLPGQGGYGYTF.

The chain has TRBV19 and TRBJ1-5; D gene ambiguous. V lost 3 bases, J lost 4 bases, and 10 bases lay in between. Germline assignment: CDR1 LNHDA and CDR2 SQIVND (reference sequence). The CDR3 is 14 amino acids. The CDR3 spells CASSMSSDNQPQHF. The CDR3 DNA reads TGTGCCAGTAGTATGTCCAGCGATAATCAGCCCCAGCATTTT.

This chain joins TRBV14 and TRBJ1-2, with unresolved D. The V end lost 0 bases, the J end lost 5 bases, and 4 bases lay between the germline ends. In germline, CDR1 is SGHDN, CDR2 FVKESK. This CDR3 spans 12 amino acids. The CDR3 here is CASSQDGYGYTF. The CDR3 nucleotides read TGTGCCAGCAGCCAAGACGGTTATGGCTACACCTTC.

The V and J genes are TRBV6-5 and TRBJ1-2, with a possible D match to TRBD1 (5 bases). Germline CDR1 reads MNHEY; CDR2 reads SVGAGI. The CDR3 is made up of 14 amino acids. Trimming removed 6 bases at V and 4 bases at J, with 15 bases between. CDR3 nucleotides: TGTGCCAGCAGCCAGGGCACGCAGGTCTATGGCTACACCTTC. Amino acids: CASSQGTQVYGYTF.

The genes are TRBV27 and TRBJ1-1; 7 nucleotides match TRBD1. This CDR3 contains 16 residues. Germline CDR1 MNHEY, CDR2 SMNVEV (reference sequence). The V segment lost 1 base and the J segment 7 bases; nucleotides outside the gene matches: 12. The chain's CDR3 is CASSLLGTGVRDEAFF. Written as DNA, the CDR3 is TGTGCCAGCAGTTTATTGGGAACAGGGGTCCGTGATGAAGCTTTCTTT.

CDR3 coding DNA: TGTGCCAGTGGGACTAGCGTGTACGAGCAGTACTTC. Translated: CASGTSVYEQYF. The chain combines TRBV19 with TRBJ2-7; 10 bases map to TRBD2. The germline CDR1 and CDR2 sequences are LNHDA and SQIVND (reference sequence). The CDR3 extends over 12 amino acids. The J segment lost 4 bases and the V segment lost 8 bases, leaving 2 bases of the junction unmatched.

The chain links TRBV19 to TRBJ1-5; 7 positions match TRBD1. The junction had 5 bases not matched to a gene; V was cut back by 6 bases and J by 0 bases. The CDR3 spans 15 residues. Germline V gene lookup returns CDR1 LNHDA and CDR2 SQIVND (reference sequence). CDR3 sequence: CASSWTGNSNQPQHF. The CDR3 DNA sequence: TGTGCCAGTAGCTGGACAGGCAATAGCAATCAGCCCCAGCATTTT.

The chain uses TRBV27 and TRBJ2-5, with D possibly being TRBD1 (6 bases). The CDR3 runs to 15 residues. Trimming removed 3 bases from V and 1 base from J, with 12 bases in between. Germline loops: CDR1 MNHEY, CDR2 SMNVEV (reference sequence). Here the CDR3 DNA reads TGTGCCAGCAGTTTGGGGGCGGAGCCCCAAGAGACCCAGTACTTC. It encodes CASSLGAEPQETQYF.

The rearrangement links TRBV24-1 to TRBJ2-3; D might be TRBD1 (6 bases). Trimming shortened V by 4 bases and J by 0 bases, and 13 bases separated the two germline ends. The germline gives CDR1 KGHDR, CDR2 SFDVKD. This CDR3 region has 16 residues. In nucleotides, the CDR3 is TGTGCCACCAGTGAACCACAGGGCCGAAGCACAGATACGCAGTATTTT. It is translated as CATSEPQGRSTDTQYF.

The chain is built from TRBV7-3 and TRBJ2-1; 7 positions match TRBD1. The CDR3 runs 16 residues. The V gene's germline CDR1 is SGHTA and CDR2 FQGTGA. Trimming at V came to 7 bases and at J to 4 bases, leaving 13 bases not matched to a gene. CDR3 in amino acids: CASIPTGAFAYNEQFF. CDR3 in DNA: TGTGCCAGCATCCCAACAGGGGCCTTCGCTTACAATGAGCAGTTCTTC.

V usage is TRBV7-2 and J usage is TRBJ2-1; 14 bases are a match to TRBD2. CDR1 and CDR2 from the germline V gene are SGHTA and FQGNSA. V was pared by 5 bases and J by 5 bases, with 8 bases of the junction left unmatched. This CDR3 is built from 17 residues. DNA for the CDR3: TGTGCCAGCAGCCCCCGGACTAGCGGGAGGAGGGACAATGAGCAGTTCTTC. This sequence encodes CASSPRTSGRRDNEQFF.

The V gene is TRBV6-4, the J gene TRBJ1-2; the match to TRBD1 covers 8 bases. Germline assignment: CDR1 MRHNA and CDR2 SNTAGT. V was clipped by 1 base and J by 4 bases; unmatched bases: 5. The CDR3 covers 15 residues. Here the CDR3 reads CASSDLGQAFYGYTF. CDR3 bases: TGTGCCAGCAGTGACTTGGGACAGGCGTTCTATGGCTACACCTTC.

This clone was counted only a few times. This rearrangement joins TRBV6-2 or TRBV6-3 to TRBJ2-3; D might be TRBD2 (6 bases). The length of the CDR3 is 12 residues. Germline V gene sequence: CDR1 MNHEY, CDR2 SVGEGT. V lost 4 bases and J lost 9, with 11 bases in between. CDR3 residues: CASSSLAMTQYF. The DNA of the CDR3 is TGTGCCAGCAGTTCCCTAGCGATGACGCAGTATTTT.

This clone was seen once. The chain links TRBV19 to TRBJ2-7; D is ambiguous. Per germline, CDR1 LNHDA and CDR2 SQIVND (reference sequence). This CDR3 contains 15 residues. V gave up 1 base and J gave up 6 bases, with 16 bases separating them. DNA for the CDR3: TGTGCCAGTAGTATAGGACCCCCTGGGCCTTGCGAGCAGTACTTC. Protein: CASSIGPPGPCEQYF.

This chain links TRBV29-1 with TRBJ2-5; 8 nucleotides align to TRBD1. The CDR3 totals 12 residues. CDR1 and CDR2 from the germline V gene are SQVTM and ANQGSEA. After removal of 8 bases from V and 2 bases from J, the junction contained 4 bases not matched to a gene. The CDR3 coding sequence is TGCAGCACCGGACAGGGTCAAGAGACCCAGTACTTC. As protein: CSTGQGQETQYF.

The chain couples TRBV6-1 to TRBJ2-7, with 8 nucleotides matching TRBD1. The trim removed 3 bases at V and 5 bases at J, leaving 9 bases unmatched. Per germline, CDR1 MNHNS and CDR2 SASEGT. This CDR3 comprises 15 residues. CDR3 residues: CASSDTNRGNNEQYF. The DNA for the CDR3 is TGTGCCAGCAGTGATACCAACAGGGGGAACAACGAGCAGTACTTC.

The chain recombines TRBV7-2 with TRBJ2-5; tentatively, D is TRBD2 (5 bases). Trimming took 2 bases from V and 13 from J, leaving 23 bases between them. The germline CDR1 and CDR2 sequences are SGHTA and FQGNSA. This CDR3 spans 15 amino acids. CDR3 DNA: TGTGCCAGCAGCTTACGCCTTGAGGAGGACCTCCCAAGGTACTTC. The encoded protein is CASSLRLEEDLPRYF.

The rearrangement uses TRBV19 and TRBJ1-2; 7 nucleotides line up with TRBD1. The length of the CDR3 is 13 residues. The germline gives CDR1 LNHDA, CDR2 SQIVND (reference sequence). J gave up 2 bases and V 6 bases, and 3 bases lay outside the gene matches. As DNA, the CDR3 is TGTGCCAGTAGCCAGGACAGGAACTATGGCTACACCTTC. Its translation: CASSQDRNYGYTF. Filled out from reference TRBV19 and TRBJ1-2, the complete variable domain reads DGGITQSPKYLFRKEGQNVTLSCEQNLNHDAMYWYRQDPGQGLRLIYYSQIVNDFQKGDIAEGYSVSREKKESFPLTVTSAQKNPTAFYLCASSQDRNYGYTFGSGTRLTVV.

The chain recombines TRBV6-5 with TRBJ2-3; D possibly corresponds to TRBD2 (6 bases). Germline V gene lookup returns CDR1 MNHEY and CDR2 SVGAGI. The V and J ends lost 11 bases and 0 bases respectively, with 9 bases between them. CDR3 length: 12 residues. The CDR3 DNA follows: TGTGCCCTGCGGGGAAGCACAGATACGCAGTATTTT. Encoded protein: CALRGSTDTQYF.

The V and J genes are TRBV28 and TRBJ2-1, with D possibly being TRBD2 (6 bases). Germline loops: CDR1 MDHEN, CDR2 SYDVKM. The CDR3 covers 15 residues. Between the trimmed V and J ends, which lost 3 bases and 3 bases, there was a span of 12 bases. The CDR3 loop reads CASSLHRGIYNEQFF. CDR3 DNA: TGTGCCAGCAGTTTGCACCGGGGGATCTACAATGAGCAGTTCTTC.

This chain joins TRBV7-9 and TRBJ2-3; 14 nucleotides agree with TRBD2. CDR1 and CDR2 (germline): SEHNR, FQNEAQ (reference sequence). With 3 bases clipped from V and 3 bases from J, the junction kept 5 bases outside the gene matches. This CDR3 is built from 17 residues. CDR3: CASSLGLAGAETDTQYF. The CDR3 DNA is TGTGCCAGCAGCTTGGGACTAGCGGGGGCGGAGACAGATACGCAGTATTTT.

CDR3 loop: CASSLDPGTSPYEQYF. DNA for the CDR3: TGTGCCAGCAGCTTAGATCCCGGGACTAGCCCCTACGAGCAGTACTTC. The rearrangement joins TRBV11-1 to TRBJ2-7; 9 bases agree with TRBD2. Germline V gives CDR1 SGHAT, CDR2 FQDESV (reference sequence). CDR3 length equals 16 residues. V trimming: 1 base; J trimming: 2 bases; junction bases outside the gene matches: 6.

V and J are TRBV18 and TRBJ2-6; the D gene is possibly TRBD2 (6 bases). The CDR3 has 18 amino acids. Per the germline V gene, CDR1 is KGHSH and CDR2 is LQKENI. V was pared by 3 bases and J by 3 bases, with 18 bases between. The CDR3 loop reads CASSPSGGGQYGANVLTF. CDR3 DNA: TGTGCCAGCTCACCTTCTGGGGGAGGTCAATATGGGGCCAACGTCCTGACTTTC.

This chain joins TRBV28 and TRBJ1-5; TRBD1 aligns across 7 bases. The V and J ends lost 10 bases and 2 bases, in that order; junction bases with no gene match: 8. The germline gives CDR1 MDHEN, CDR2 SYDVKM. The CDR3 has 14 residues. Here the CDR3 DNA reads TGTGCCATCTGGGGTCAGGGGGGCAATCAGCCCCAGCATTTT. This encodes CAIWGQGGNQPQHF.

This chain links TRBV27 with TRBJ2-7; D possibly corresponds to TRBD2 (5 bases). In germline, CDR1 is MNHEY, CDR2 SMNVEV (reference sequence). The CDR3 has 12 residues. The V end was cut by 5 bases, the J end by 0 bases, with 5 bases between. The CDR3: CASSTSSYEQYF. The CDR3 DNA follows: TGTGCCAGCAGTACTAGCTCCTACGAGCAGTACTTC.

The J gene is TRBJ1-4, the V gene TRBV6-1; D is undetermined. CDR3 length equals 16 residues. Trimming removed 0 bases at V and 7 bases at J, with 15 bases between. From germline, CDR1 is MNHNS and CDR2 SASEGT. The CDR3 coding sequence is TGTGCCAGCAGTGAAGCGCTTGGGCCTTCAAGTGAAAAACTGTTTTTT. Its protein is CASSEALGPSSEKLFF.